This T cell receptor (beta chain) was documented in a study of blood T cell repertoires in COVID-19. Study information: COVID-19 samples, acute and convalescent, were from the United States, Italy and Spain.

This CDR3 has 14 amino acids. Germline V CDR1 and CDR2: GTSNPN, SVGIG (reference sequence). The V gene lost 2 bases and the J gene lost 0 bases, with 10 bases spanning the gap. TCRdb's copy holds only in-frame clones and misses some; the assay was immunoSEQ multiplex PCR. The data show approximately 89,000 clones, roughly 80% seen once. The source of this sequence is a human donor in a cohort sampled during active COVID-19. What was sequenced was peripheral blood. The genes are TRBV30 and TRBJ1-1, with a possible D match to TRBD1 (6 bases). This chain's CDR3 is CAWSSGALNTEAFF. The CDR3 bases are TGTGCCTGGAGTTCAGGGGCCCTGAACACTGAAGCTTTCTTT.